This entry lists 21 T cell receptor beta chains sequenced from one sample in a study of neoadjuvant anti-PD-1 for oral cavity cancer. Time point specified: after neoadjuvant nivolumab, at surgical resection. This table comes from immunoSEQ multiplex PCR, and its TCRdb copy is limited to in-frame clones, with some not included. The repertoire holds around 67,000 clones, with about 90% as singletons. The material sequenced was PBMCs, taken after nivolumab (anti-PD-1) treatment. These receptors were taken from a person aged 40 to 85 with oral cavity squamous cell carcinoma.

The V call is TRBV7-6, the J call TRBJ2-5; 8 bases map to TRBD1. The junction had 7 bases not matched to a gene; V was cut back by 5 bases and J by 2 bases. This CDR3 has 15 residues. CDR1 and CDR2 (germline): SGHVS, FNYEAQ. CDR3 in DNA: TGTGCCAGCAGCACGCGACAGGGGCGGCAAGAGACCCAGTACTTC. As protein: CASSTRQGRQETQYF.

This chain uses TRBV5-1 with TRBJ2-1; D possibly corresponds to TRBD1 (6 bases). Trimming pared 5 bases from V and 6 bases from J, leaving 12 bases between. Germline-derived CDR1 and CDR2 are SGHRS and YFSETQ. The CDR3 is 13 amino acids. In DNA form, the CDR3 reads TGCGCCAGCAGATTCAAGGACAGCAATGAGCAGTTCTTC. Protein sequence: CASRFKDSNEQFF.

This chain connects TRBV2 to TRBJ1-4; 7 bases line up with TRBD1. The CDR3 runs to 14 residues. CDR1 SNHLY and CDR2 FYNNEI come from the germline V gene. With 8 bases clipped from V and 5 bases from J, the junction kept 8 bases outside the gene matches. DNA of the CDR3: TGTGCCAGCCACCCGGGACAGTGGAATGAAAAACTGTTTTTT. Protein sequence: CASHPGQWNEKLFF.

In DNA form, the CDR3 reads TGCGCCAGCAGTGAATCAGGGGGCTATGGCTACACCTTC. Protein product: CASSESGGYGYTF. The V and J genes are TRBV10-1 and TRBJ1-2, with 7 bases lining up with TRBD1. V was pared by 3 bases and J by 4 bases, with 2 bases of the junction left unmatched. The CDR3 extends over 13 amino acids. CDR1 is WNHNN and CDR2 is SYGVQD in the germline V gene (reference sequence).

This clone was seen a single time. V usage is TRBV5-1 and J usage is TRBJ2-1, with D perhaps given as TRBD1 or TRBD2 (6 bases each). Per germline, CDR1 SGHRS and CDR2 YFSETQ. The V end was cut by 2 bases, the J end by 10 bases, with 19 bases between. This CDR3 has 15 amino acids. This CDR3 reads CASSLGARGAVEQFF. In nucleotides, the CDR3 is TGCGCCAGCAGCTTAGGCGCAAGGGGGGCGGTGGAGCAGTTCTTC.

The genes are TRBV5-1 and TRBJ2-1; D might be TRBD2 (5 bases). Germline CDR1 SGHRS, CDR2 YFSETQ. V was cut by 3 bases and J by 4 bases, with 11 bases left in between. The CDR3 has 14 residues. The CDR3 sequence is CASSSGPGYNEQFF. The CDR3 DNA reads as TGCGCCAGCAGCTCCGGGCCGGGATACAATGAGCAGTTCTTC.

The chain is built from TRBV5-1 and TRBJ2-1; D could derive from TRBD1 or TRBD2 (6 bases each). Germline V lookup: CDR1 SGHRS, CDR2 YFSETQ. This CDR3 has 16 residues. Trimming removed 0 bases from V and 15 bases from J, with 25 bases in between. The CDR3: CASSLAGSGGYLHWFF. Here the CDR3 DNA reads TGCGCCAGCAGCTTGGCCGGGAGTGGGGGCTACCTCCATTGGTTCTTC.

The chain links TRBV30 to TRBJ2-7; the match to TRBD1 covers 9 bases. The CDR3 extends over 11 amino acids. J was trimmed by 7 bases and V by 8 bases; bases with no gene match: 6. The germline V gene encodes CDR1 GTSNPN and CDR2 SVGIG (reference sequence). For the CDR3, the DNA is TGTGCCGGGACAGGGACGCGGGAGCAGTACTTC. It is translated as CAGTGTREQYF. Looking up the rest from reference TRBV30 and TRBJ2-7 gives the full variable domain: SQTIHQWPATLVQPVGSPLSLECTVEGTSNPNLYWYRQAAGRGLQLLFYSVGIGQISSEVPQNLSASRPQDRQFILSSKKLLLSDSGFYLCAGTGTREQYFGPGTRLTVT.

The chain couples TRBV28 to TRBJ2-2; 11 positions agree with TRBD2. The trim removed 6 bases at V and 0 bases at J, leaving 3 bases unmatched. Germline lookup yields CDR1 MDHEN and CDR2 SYDVKM. The length of the CDR3 is 16 residues. The CDR3 DNA follows: TGTGCCAGCAGGACTAGCGGGACCGCGAACACCGGGGAGCTGTTTTTT. This encodes CASRTSGTANTGELFF.

This chain links TRBV28 with TRBJ1-1, with D possibly matching TRBD1 (6 bases). This CDR3 is 14 amino acids long. V lost 6 bases to trimming and J lost 4 bases, with 15 bases between them. Germline CDR1 MDHEN, CDR2 SYDVKM. DNA for the CDR3: TGTGCCAGCAGCTCCTCACAGGGCGCCACTGAAGCTTTCTTT. Protein sequence: CASSSSQGATEAFF. The whole variable domain, remainder taken from reference TRBV28 and TRBJ1-1, is DVKVTQSSRYLVKRTGEKVFLECVQDMDHENMFWYRQDPGLGLRLIYFSYDVKMKEKGDIPEGYSVSREKKERFSLILESASTNQTSMYLCASSSSQGATEAFFGQGTRLTVV.

The CDR3 sequence is CASSFGQESSYNEQFF. CDR3 nucleotides: TGTGCCAGCAGCTTTGGACAGGAAAGCTCCTACAATGAGCAGTTCTTC. The chain joins TRBV9 to TRBJ2-1; 7 bases map to TRBD1. CDR1 SGDLS and CDR2 YYNGEE come from the germline V gene. The CDR3 sequence is 16 residues long. Unmatched junction bases numbered 7, after V lost 4 bases and J lost 0 bases.

The chain combines TRBV27 with TRBJ1-1, with D possibly matching TRBD1 (5 bases). The CDR3 totals 12 residues. The germline gives CDR1 MNHEY, CDR2 SMNVEV (reference sequence). The CDR3 loop reads CATGHGDTEAFF. The CDR3 DNA follows: TGTGCGACCGGACATGGAGACACTGAAGCTTTCTTT.

This rearrangement joins TRBV7-8 to TRBJ1-2; 8 bases match TRBD1. In germline, CDR1 is SGHVS, CDR2 FQNEAQ. Unmatched junction bases numbered 5, after V lost 3 bases and J lost 5 bases. The CDR3 has 14 amino acids. The CDR3 sequence is CASSLGQGAYGYTF. Here the CDR3 DNA reads TGTGCCAGCAGCTTGGGGCAGGGGGCTTATGGCTACACCTTC.

J is TRBJ1-5 and V is TRBV2; 9 positions agree with TRBD1. The CDR3 is 14 amino acids. The germline V gene encodes CDR1 SNHLY and CDR2 FYNNEI. The junction had 4 bases not matched to a gene; V was cut back by 5 bases and J by 5 bases. The CDR3 sequence: CASSRGTGHQPQHF. The DNA of the CDR3 is TGTGCCAGCAGTCGAGGGACAGGGCATCAGCCCCAGCATTTT. Complete variable domain (other parts from reference TRBV2 and TRBJ1-5): EPEVTQTPSHQVTQMGQEVILRCVPISNHLYFYWYRQILGQKVEFLVSFYNNEISEKSEIFDDQFSVERPDGSNFTLKIRSTKLEDSAMYFCASSRGTGHQPQHFGDGTRLSIL.

V gene TRBV5-1 combines with J gene TRBJ2-1; no reliable D call. This CDR3 region has 16 residues. Looked up from germline, CDR1 is SGHRS and CDR2 is YFSETQ. The V end lost 2 bases, the J end lost 0 bases, and 12 bases lay between the germline ends. CDR3 nucleotide sequence: TGCGCCAGCAGCTTATCTTATCCAAGCTCCTACAATGAGCAGTTCTTC. This encodes CASSLSYPSSYNEQFF.

This chain links TRBV5-5 with TRBJ1-5, with D perhaps TRBD1 (6 bases). The ends were cut back, 5 bases at V and 3 bases at J, with 15 bases in the middle. Germline loops: CDR1 SGHKS, CDR2 YYEKEE (reference sequence). This CDR3 spans 15 amino acids. Here the CDR3 DNA reads TGTGCCAGCAGGCCCGGGGGGGGCACCAATCAGCCCCAGCATTTT. Its translation is CASRPGGGTNQPQHF.

Comment on this clone: The same CDR3 is also encoded by other DNA sequences in this sample. The V gene is TRBV9, the J gene TRBJ2-1, with D perhaps TRBD2 (6 bases). This CDR3 is 15 amino acids long. Trimming left V 5 bases short and J 0 bases short, with 12 bases between. Germline loops: CDR1 SGDLS, CDR2 YYNGEE. DNA of the CDR3: TGTGCCAGCAGTGTAAGCGGGTCCTCCTACAATGAGCAGTTCTTC. Its protein is CASSVSGSSYNEQFF.

CDR3 in DNA: TGTGCCAGCAGCGATTCTAGGATCCTCAAGTATGAGCAGTTCTTC. Translating gives CASSDSRILKYEQFF. The chain employs TRBV7-9 and TRBJ2-1; D remains ambiguous. The CDR3 covers 15 residues. V lost 5 bases to trimming and J lost 8 bases, with 19 bases between them. Germline CDR1 reads SEHNR; CDR2 reads FQNEAQ (reference sequence). The whole variable domain, remainder taken from reference TRBV7-9 and TRBJ2-1, is DTGVSQNPRHKITKRGQNVTFRCDPISEHNRLYWYRQTLGQGPEFLTYFQNEAQLEKSRLLSDRFSAERPKGSFSTLEIQRTEQGDSAMYLCASSDSRILKYEQFFGPGTRLTVL.

This clone turned up a few times. In DNA, the CDR3 is TGTGCCAGCAGCTTAAACTCCCCGGGGGCCGAGCAGTACTTC. Protein: CASSLNSPGAEQYF. This sequence joins TRBV7-9 and TRBJ2-7; D might be TRBD1 or TRBD2, each matching 6 bases. Trimming left V 2 bases short and J 6 bases short, with 14 bases between. The CDR3 totals 14 residues. CDR1 and CDR2 from the germline V gene are SEHNR and FQNEAQ (reference sequence).

The rearrangement links TRBV27 to TRBJ1-2; 8 bases map to TRBD1. The CDR3 covers 12 residues. The V and J ends lost 6 bases and 8 bases, in that order; junction bases with no gene match: 5. Germline lookup yields CDR1 MNHEY and CDR2 SMNVEV (reference sequence). CDR3 nucleotides: TGTGCCAGCAGGCAGGGGGCGCGCGGCTACACCTTC. Its protein product is CASRQGARGYTF.

CDR3 sequence (DNA): TGTGCCAGTAGACGATCAGGGGGGATGGCCACTGAAGCTTTCTTT. Amino acid sequence: CASRRSGGMATEAFF. The chain couples TRBV19 to TRBJ1-1; 7 nucleotides line up with TRBD1. Trimming cost V 6 bases and J 4 bases; bases outside gene matches: 11. This CDR3 region has 15 residues. Germline-derived CDR1 and CDR2 are LNHDA and SQIVND (reference sequence).